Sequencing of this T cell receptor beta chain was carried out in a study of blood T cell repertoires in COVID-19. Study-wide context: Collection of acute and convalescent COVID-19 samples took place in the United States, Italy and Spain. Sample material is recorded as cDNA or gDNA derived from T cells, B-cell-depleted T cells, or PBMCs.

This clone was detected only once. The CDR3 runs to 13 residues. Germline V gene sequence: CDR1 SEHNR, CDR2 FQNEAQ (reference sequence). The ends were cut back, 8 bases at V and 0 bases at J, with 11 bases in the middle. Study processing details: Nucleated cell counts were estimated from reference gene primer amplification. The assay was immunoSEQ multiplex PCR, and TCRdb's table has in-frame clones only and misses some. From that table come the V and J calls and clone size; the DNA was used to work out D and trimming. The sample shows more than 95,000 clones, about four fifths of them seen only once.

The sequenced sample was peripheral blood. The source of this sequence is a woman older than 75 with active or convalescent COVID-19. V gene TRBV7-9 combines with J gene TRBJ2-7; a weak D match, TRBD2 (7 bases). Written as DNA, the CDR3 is TGTGCCAGCCGGGGGGCGAGCTCCTACGAGCAGTACTTC. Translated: CASRGASSYEQYF.